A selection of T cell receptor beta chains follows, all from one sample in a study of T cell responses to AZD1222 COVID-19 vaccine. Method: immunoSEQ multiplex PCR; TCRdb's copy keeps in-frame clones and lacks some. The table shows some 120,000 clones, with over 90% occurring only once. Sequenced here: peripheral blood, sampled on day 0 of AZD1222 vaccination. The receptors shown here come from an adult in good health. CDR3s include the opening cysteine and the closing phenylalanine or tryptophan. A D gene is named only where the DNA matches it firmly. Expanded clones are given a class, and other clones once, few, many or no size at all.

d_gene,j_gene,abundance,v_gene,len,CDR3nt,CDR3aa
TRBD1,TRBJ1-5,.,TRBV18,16,TGTGCCAGCTCACCATCAGAGACAGGGCGAGAACAGCCCCAGCATTTT,CASSPSETGREQPQHF
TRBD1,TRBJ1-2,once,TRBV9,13,TGTGCCAGCAGCGAACAGGGGGACTATGGCTACACCTTC,CASSEQGDYGYTF
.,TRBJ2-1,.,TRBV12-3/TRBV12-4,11,TGTGCCACCAGCTCCTACAATGAGCAGTTCTTC,CATSSYNEQFF
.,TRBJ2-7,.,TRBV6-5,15,TGTGCCCGCGCCCGGAGGGGGCTGAGCTCCTACGAGCAGTACTTC,CARARRGLSSYEQYF
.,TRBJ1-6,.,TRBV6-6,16,TGTGCCAGCAGTTCCAAGCGGACGGCCTATAATTCACCCCTCCACTTT,CASSSKRTAYNSPLHF
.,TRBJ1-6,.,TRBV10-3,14,TGTGCCATCAGTGAGTCTGCCGAAGGTTCACCCCTCCACTTT,CAISESAEGSPLHF
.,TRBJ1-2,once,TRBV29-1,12,TGCAGCGGATATCAAATATCCTATGGCTACACCTTC,CSGYQISYGYTF
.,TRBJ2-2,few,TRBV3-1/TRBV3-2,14,TGTGCCAGCAGCCCTCAGGTGAACACCGGGGAGCTGTTTTTT,CASSPQVNTGELFF
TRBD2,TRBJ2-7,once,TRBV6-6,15,TGTGCCAGCAGGGGTCCCCGGGACTACTCCTACGAGCAGTACTTC,CASRGPRDYSYEQYF
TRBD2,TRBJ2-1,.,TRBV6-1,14,TGTGCCAGCAGTGAAGCCTGGGGGGGGTATGAGCAGTTCTTC,CASSEAWGGYEQFF
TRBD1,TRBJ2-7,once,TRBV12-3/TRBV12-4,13,TGTGCCAGCAGTTTAGGGACAGGCTACGAGCAGTACTTC,CASSLGTGYEQYF
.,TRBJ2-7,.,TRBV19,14,TGTGCCAGTAGTATGACGGCTACGGGCTACGAGCAGTACTTC,CASSMTATGYEQYF
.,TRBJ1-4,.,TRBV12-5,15,TGTGCTAGTGGTTTGGTGGGCAGCCCTAATGAAAAACTGTTTTTT,CASGLVGSPNEKLFF
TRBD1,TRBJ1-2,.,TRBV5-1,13,TGCGCCAGCAGCTCGGGACAGGGAGACGGCTACACCTTC,CASSSGQGDGYTF
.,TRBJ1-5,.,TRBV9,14,TGTGCCAGCAGCGTAGGCGGGGGTAATCAGCCCCAGCATTTT,CASSVGGGNQPQHF
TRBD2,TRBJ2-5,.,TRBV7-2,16,TGTGCCAGCAGCCTCAAGACTAGCGGGGGGGCCCGATCCCAGTACTTC,CASSLKTSGGARSQYF
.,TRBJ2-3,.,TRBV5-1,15,TGCGCCAGCAGCTTTGCGGTAGCTAGCACAGATACGCAGTATTTT,CASSFAVASTDTQYF
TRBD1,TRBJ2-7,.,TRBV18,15,TGTGCCAGCTCACCCCCCGGGACAGGGGGCGACGAGCAGTACTTC,CASSPPGTGGDEQYF
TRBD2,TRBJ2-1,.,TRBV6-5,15,TGTGCCAGCAGTCTCGGGACTATCTCCTACAATGAGCAGTTCTTC,CASSLGTISYNEQFF
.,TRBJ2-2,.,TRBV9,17,TGTGCCAGCAGCGTAGTAGGCGGGGGCCCTCTCACCGGGGAGCTGTTTTTT,CASSVVGGGPLTGELFF
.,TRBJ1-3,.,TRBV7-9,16,TGTGCCAGCAGCTTAATCGTTTCGGGGCGGGGAAACACCATATATTTT,CASSLIVSGRGNTIYF
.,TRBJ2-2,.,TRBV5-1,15,TGCGCCAGCAGCCCAAATGAGCCGAGCAGGGGGGAGCTGTTTTTT,CASSPNEPSRGELFF
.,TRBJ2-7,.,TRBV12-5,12,TGTGCTAGTGGTTTGGTACATGGGGAGCAGTACTTC,CASGLVHGEQYF
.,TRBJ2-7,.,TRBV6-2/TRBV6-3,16,TGTGCCAGCAGTTACTCGTCGCAAGACAGGTCCTACGAGCAGTACTTC,CASSYSSQDRSYEQYF
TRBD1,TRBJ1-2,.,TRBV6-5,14,TGTGCCAGCAGTTGGACAGGGGGGTCGGATGGCTACACCTTC,CASSWTGGSDGYTF
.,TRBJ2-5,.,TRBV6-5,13,TGTGCCAGCAGTTACGGGGGGACGGAGACCCAGTACTTC,CASSYGGTETQYF
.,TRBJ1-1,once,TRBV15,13,TGTGCCACCAGCAGATTAGGGGTCACTGAAGCTTTCTTT,CATSRLGVTEAFF
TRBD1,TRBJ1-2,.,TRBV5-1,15,TGCGCCAGCAGCTTGAGGGACAGGGGACGGAATGGCTACACCTTC,CASSLRDRGRNGYTF
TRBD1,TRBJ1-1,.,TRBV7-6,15,TGTGCCAGCAGCCCGCACAGGGGGGGGAACACTGAAGCTTTCTTT,CASSPHRGGNTEAFF
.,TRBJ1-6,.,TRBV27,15,TGTGCCAGCAGTTTATATAGAGGGCAGAATTCACCCCTCCACTTT,CASSLYRGQNSPLHF
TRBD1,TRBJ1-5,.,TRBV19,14,TGTGCCAGTTCGGCCGGGACAGTCAATCAGCCCCAGCATTTT,CASSAGTVNQPQHF
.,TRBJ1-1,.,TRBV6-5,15,TGTGCCGCCCAAGAGAGGAAGTGGGGATTCACTGAAGCTTTCTTT,CAAQERKWGFTEAFF
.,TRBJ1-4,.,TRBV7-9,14,TGTGCCAGCCGAGGTAGCACACTTAATGAAAAACTGTTTTTT,CASRGSTLNEKLFF